This note documents a single T cell receptor beta chain sequence. The sample belongs to a study of shared clonotypes between healthy human individuals. Assay used: immunoSEQ multiplex PCR; TCRdb lists only in-frame clones, some missing. In the table there are around 2.5 million clones, 80% to 95% of which are singletons. Trimming shortened V by 1 base and J by 2 bases, and 15 bases separated the two germline ends. This CDR3 has 17 amino acids. Germline-derived CDR1 and CDR2 are SGHTA and FQGNSA. The sample comprised naive CD4+ T cells from PBMCs. Subset reported: CD45RA+ positively selected. V is TRBV7-2 and J is TRBJ1-3; D possibly corresponds to TRBD1 (5 bases). This clonotype originated in a man between 18 and 35 years old in good health. Some clones in this sample may be carry-over from other donors' samples. The CDR3 DNA is TGTGCCAGCAGCTTAGTAGGGACCGTAAAAGCTGGAAACACCATATATTTT. Encoded protein: CASSLVGTVKAGNTIYF.